The clone carrying this TCR beta chain appeared many times. Its antigen is not known. The germline gives CDR1 SGDLS, CDR2 YYNGEE. This CDR3 contains 14 residues. Deletions cut 4 bases from V and 4 bases from J, with 12 bases between. Time point here: newly diagnosed GD, antithyroid drugs for less than 3 months. After RNA was extracted from PBMCs, the TCR library was made from it. Patients with Graves' disease were diagnosed by American Thyroid Association guidelines. Researchers made TCR beta libraries by using iRepertoire HTBI primers and running Arm-PCR on CDR3 regions. Each CDR3 protein gets one entry after TCRdb re-called the multiplex PCR reads with MiXCR. The profile shows about 500,000 distinct CDR3 sequences, 12% of them singletons. These data originate in a study of regulatory T cells in long-lasting Graves disease. Study-level results: Thyroid tissue was not sampled; only peripheral blood was.

These sequences were also reported in another study, on T cells in Graves' hyperthyroidism and ophthalmopathy.

This clonotype originated in a woman aged 25 to 45 with Graves disease. V is TRBV9 and J is TRBJ1-5; no reliable D call. Here the sequenced sample was peripheral blood mononuclear cells (PBMCs), taken at new diagnosis, from a patient treated with antithyroid drugs. The CDR3 region is CASSLSSGNQPQHF. As DNA, the CDR3 is TGTGCCAGCAGCCTATCCTCGGGGAATCAGCCCCAGCATTTT. Combining the CDR3 with reference TRBV9 and TRBJ1-5 gives the whole variable domain DSGVTQTPKHLITATGQRVTLRCSPRSGDLSVYWYQQSLDQGLQFLIQYYNGEERAKGNILERFSAQQFPDLHSELNLSSLELGDSALYFCASSLSSGNQPQHFGDGTRLSIL.